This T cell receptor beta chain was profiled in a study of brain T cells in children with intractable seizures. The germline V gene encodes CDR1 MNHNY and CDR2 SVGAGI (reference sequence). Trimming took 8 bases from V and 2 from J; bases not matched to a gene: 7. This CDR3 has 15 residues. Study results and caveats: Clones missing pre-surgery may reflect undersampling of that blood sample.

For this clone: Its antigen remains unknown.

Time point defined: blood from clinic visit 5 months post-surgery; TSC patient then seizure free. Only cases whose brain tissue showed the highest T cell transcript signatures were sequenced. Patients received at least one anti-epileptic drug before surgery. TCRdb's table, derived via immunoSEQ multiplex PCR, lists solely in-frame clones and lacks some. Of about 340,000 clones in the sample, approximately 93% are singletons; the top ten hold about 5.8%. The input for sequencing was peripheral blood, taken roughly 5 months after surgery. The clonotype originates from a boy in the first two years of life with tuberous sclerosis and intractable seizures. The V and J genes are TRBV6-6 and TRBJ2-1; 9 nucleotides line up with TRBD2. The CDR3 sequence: CASCSSGITYNEQFF. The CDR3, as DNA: TGTGCCAGCTGTTCTAGCGGGATAACCTACAATGAGCAGTTCTTC.